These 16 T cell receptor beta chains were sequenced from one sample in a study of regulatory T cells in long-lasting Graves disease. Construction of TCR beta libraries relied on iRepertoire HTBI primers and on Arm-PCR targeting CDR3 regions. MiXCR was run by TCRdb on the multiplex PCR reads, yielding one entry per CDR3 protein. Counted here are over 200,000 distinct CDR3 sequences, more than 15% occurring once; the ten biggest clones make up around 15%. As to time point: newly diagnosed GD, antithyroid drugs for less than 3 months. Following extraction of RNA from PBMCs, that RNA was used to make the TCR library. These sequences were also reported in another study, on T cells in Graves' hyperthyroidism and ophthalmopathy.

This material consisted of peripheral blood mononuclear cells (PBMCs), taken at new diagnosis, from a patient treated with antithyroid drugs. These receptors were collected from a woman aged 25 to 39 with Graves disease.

CDR3 protein: CASSDGGANSYEQYF. The CDR3, as DNA: TGTGCCAGCAGTGATGGTGGCGCCAACTCCTACGAGCAGTACTTC. V usage is TRBV6-1 and J usage is TRBJ2-7; D is unclear. The CDR3 length is 15 residues. Germline V gene data show CDR1 as MNHNS and CDR2 as SASEGT. V lost 3 bases and J 0 bases, leaving 12 bases between the germline ends.

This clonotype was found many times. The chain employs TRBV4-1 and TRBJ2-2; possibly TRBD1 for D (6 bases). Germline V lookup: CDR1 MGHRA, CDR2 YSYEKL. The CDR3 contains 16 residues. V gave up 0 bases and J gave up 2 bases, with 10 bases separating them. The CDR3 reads CASSQDRGANTGELFF. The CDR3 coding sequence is TGCGCCAGCAGCCAAGACAGGGGTGCTAACACCGGGGAGCTGTTTTTT.

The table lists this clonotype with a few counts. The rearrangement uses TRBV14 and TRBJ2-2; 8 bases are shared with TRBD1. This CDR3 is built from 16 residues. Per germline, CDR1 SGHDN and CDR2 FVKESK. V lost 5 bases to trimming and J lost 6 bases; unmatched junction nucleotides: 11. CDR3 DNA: TGTGCCAGCAGCAAATGGACAGGGTCGGAGGCCGGGGAGCTGTTTTTT. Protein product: CASSKWTGSEAGELFF. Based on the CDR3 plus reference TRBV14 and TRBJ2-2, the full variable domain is EAGVTQFPSHSVIEKGQTVTLRCDPISGHDNLYWYRRVMGKEIKFLLHFVKESKQDESGMPNNRFLAERTGGTYSTLKVQPAELEDSGVYFCASSKWTGSEAGELFFGEGSRLTVL.

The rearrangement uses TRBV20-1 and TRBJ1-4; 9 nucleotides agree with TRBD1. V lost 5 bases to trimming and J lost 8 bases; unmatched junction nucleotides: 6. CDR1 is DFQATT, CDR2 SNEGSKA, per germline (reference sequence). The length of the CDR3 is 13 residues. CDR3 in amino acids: CSAVGQGSEKLFF. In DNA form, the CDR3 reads TGCAGTGCTGTGGGACAGGGAAGCGAAAAACTGTTTTTT.

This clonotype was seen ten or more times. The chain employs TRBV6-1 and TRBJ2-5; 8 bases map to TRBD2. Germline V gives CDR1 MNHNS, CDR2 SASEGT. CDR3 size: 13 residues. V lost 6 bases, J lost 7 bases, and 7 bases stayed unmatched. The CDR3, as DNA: TGTGCCAGCAGCAACCCCCGGGGGGGGACCCAGTACTTC. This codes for CASSNPRGGTQYF.

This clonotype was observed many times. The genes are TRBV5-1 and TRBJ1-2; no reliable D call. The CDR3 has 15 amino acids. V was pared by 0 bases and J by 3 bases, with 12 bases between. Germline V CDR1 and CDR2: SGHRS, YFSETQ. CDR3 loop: CASSLGFLEDYGYTF. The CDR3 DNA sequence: TGCGCCAGCAGCTTGGGATTCTTGGAGGACTATGGCTACACCTTC.

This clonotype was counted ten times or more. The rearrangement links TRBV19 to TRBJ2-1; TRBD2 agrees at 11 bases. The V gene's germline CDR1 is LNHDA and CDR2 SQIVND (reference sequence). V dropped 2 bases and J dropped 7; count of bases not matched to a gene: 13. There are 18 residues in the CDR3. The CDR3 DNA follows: TGTGCCAGTAGTATATTCGGTCTAGCGGGGGGAGTGGGGAATGAGCAGTTCTTC. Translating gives CASSIFGLAGGVGNEQFF.

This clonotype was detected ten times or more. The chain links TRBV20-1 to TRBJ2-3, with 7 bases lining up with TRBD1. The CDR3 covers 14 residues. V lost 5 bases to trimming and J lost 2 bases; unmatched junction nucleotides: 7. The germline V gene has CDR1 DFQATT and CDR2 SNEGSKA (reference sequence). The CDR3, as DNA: TGCAGTGCTCGACAGGGAGACCACACAGATACGCAGTATTTT. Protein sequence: CSARQGDHTDTQYF.

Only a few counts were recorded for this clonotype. CDR3 residues: CASSLGGLSKNIQYF. The CDR3 DNA reads TGTGCCAGCAGCTTGGGGGGGCTATCCAAAAACATTCAGTACTTC. The genes are TRBV11-2 and TRBJ2-4; tentative D call: TRBD2 (7 bases). Trimming removed 3 bases at V and 2 bases at J, with 11 bases between. Germline CDR1 and CDR2: SGHAT and FQNNGV. The CDR3 contains 15 residues.

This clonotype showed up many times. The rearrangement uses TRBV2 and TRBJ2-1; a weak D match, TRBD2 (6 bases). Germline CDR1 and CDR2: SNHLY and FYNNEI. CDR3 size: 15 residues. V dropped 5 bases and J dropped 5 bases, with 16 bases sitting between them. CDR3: CASSFRGGLNNEQFF. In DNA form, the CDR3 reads TGTGCCAGCAGTTTCCGAGGCGGACTAAACAATGAGCAGTTCTTC.

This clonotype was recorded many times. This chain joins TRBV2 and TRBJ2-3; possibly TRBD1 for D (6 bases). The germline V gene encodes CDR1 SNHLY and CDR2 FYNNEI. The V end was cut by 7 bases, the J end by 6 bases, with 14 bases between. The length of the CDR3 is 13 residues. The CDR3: CASKETGVDTQYF. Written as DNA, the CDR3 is TGTGCCAGCAAAGAGACAGGAGTGGATACGCAGTATTTT.

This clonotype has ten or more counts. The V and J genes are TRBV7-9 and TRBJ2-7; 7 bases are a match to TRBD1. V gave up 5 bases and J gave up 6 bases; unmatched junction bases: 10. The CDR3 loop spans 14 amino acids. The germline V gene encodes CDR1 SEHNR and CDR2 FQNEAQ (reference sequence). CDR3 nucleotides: TGTGCCAGCAGCGTGACAGGGTATTTTCGCGAGCAGTACTTC. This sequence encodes CASSVTGYFREQYF. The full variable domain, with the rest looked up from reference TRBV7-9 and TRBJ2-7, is DTGVSQNPRHKITKRGQNVTFRCDPISEHNRLYWYRQTLGQGPEFLTYFQNEAQLEKSRLLSDRFSAERPKGSFSTLEIQRTEQGDSAMYLCASSVTGYFREQYFGPGTRLTVT.

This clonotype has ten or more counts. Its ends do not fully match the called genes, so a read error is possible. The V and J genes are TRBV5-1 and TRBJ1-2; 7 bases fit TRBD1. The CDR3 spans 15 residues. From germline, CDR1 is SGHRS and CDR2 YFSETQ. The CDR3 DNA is TGTGCCAGCAGCTTGGTAAAGGGGGCGTTCGATGGCTACACCTTC. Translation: CASSLVKGAFDGYTF.

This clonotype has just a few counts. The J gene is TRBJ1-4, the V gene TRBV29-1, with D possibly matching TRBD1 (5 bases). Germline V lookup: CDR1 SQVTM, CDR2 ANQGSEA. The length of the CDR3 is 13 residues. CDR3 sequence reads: CSSSQGRNEKLFF. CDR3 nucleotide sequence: TGCAGTTCTTCGCAGGGTCGGAATGAAAAACTGTTTTTT.

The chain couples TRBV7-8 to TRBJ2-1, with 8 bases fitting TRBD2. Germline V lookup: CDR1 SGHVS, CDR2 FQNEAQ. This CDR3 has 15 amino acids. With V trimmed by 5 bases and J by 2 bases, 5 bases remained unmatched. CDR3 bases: TGTGCCAGCAGCGACGGGGGGGCTGCCTACAATGAGCAGTTCTTC. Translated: CASSDGGAAYNEQFF.

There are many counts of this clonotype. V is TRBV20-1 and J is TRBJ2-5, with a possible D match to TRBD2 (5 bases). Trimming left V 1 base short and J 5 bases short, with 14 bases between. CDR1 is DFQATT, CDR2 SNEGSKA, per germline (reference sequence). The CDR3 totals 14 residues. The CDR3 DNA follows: TGCAGTGCTAGAGCCTTCGGGAAAGGGGAGACCCAGTACTTC. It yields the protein CSARAFGKGETQYF.